A selection of T cell receptor beta chains follows, all from one sample in a study of cytomegalovirus exposure and HLA in healthy donors. Only in-frame clones appear in the TCRdb table, and some are missing; sequencing was by immunoSEQ multiplex PCR. The table lists approximately 170,000 clones, roughly three quarters of them singletons. Sequencing was carried out using PBMCs. These receptor sequences come from a woman in her forties in good health and CMV-seropositive. CDR3s include the opening cysteine and the closing phenylalanine or tryptophan. D genes are given only for firm matches. Rows may omit the clone size; those that give it use once, few, many or a size class.

V	J	size	D	CDR3	DNA
TRBV5-6	TRBJ2-1	few	NA	CASSLVSGFMGYEQFF	TGTGCCAGCAGCTTGGTCTCGGGTTTTATGGGTTATGAGCAGTTCTTC
TRBV6-4	TRBJ1-6	once	TRBD1	CASSATGGGDSPLHF	TGTGCCAGCAGCGCGACAGGGGGTGGGGATTCACCCCTCCACTTT
TRBV7-9	TRBJ2-4	NA	TRBD1	CASSLGGQGVSKNSQYF	TGTGCCAGCAGCTTAGGGGGACAGGGTGTTTCTAAAAACAGTCAGTACTTC
TRBV7-2	TRBJ1-2	NA	TRBD1	CASSTSTGVYGYTF	TGTGCCAGCAGCACCTCGACAGGGGTCTATGGCTACACCTTC
TRBV28	TRBJ1-2	NA	NA	CASSSRQPYGYTF	TGTGCCAGCAGTTCACGACAGCCATATGGCTACACCTTC
TRBV11-3	TRBJ2-7	NA	TRBD2	CASSLEGTSIHEQYF	TGTGCCAGCAGCTTAGAGGGGACTAGCATCCACGAGCAGTACTTC
TRBV7-3	TRBJ2-4	once	NA	CASSLQHGGMEAKNIQYF	TGTGCCAGCAGCCTACAGCACGGCGGGATGGAAGCCAAAAACATTCAGTACTTC
TRBV6-5	TRBJ2-5	NA	NA	CASSYSKQLETQYF	TGTGCCAGCAGTTACTCGAAACAGTTGGAGACCCAGTACTTC
TRBV6-5	TRBJ1-2	few	NA	CASSYSTRSGYTF	TGTGCCAGCAGTTACTCGACGAGGTCCGGCTACACCTTC
TRBV5-1	TRBJ1-1	once	NA	CASTGTTMNTEAFF	TGCGCCAGCACCGGGACTACAATGAACACTGAAGCTTTCTTT
TRBV19	TRBJ1-5	NA	NA	CASSINPRGSNQPQHF	TGTGCCAGTAGTATTAACCCCAGGGGAAGCAATCAGCCCCAGCATTTT
TRBV19	TRBJ2-1	NA	TRBD2	CASSISVAGGTLEQFF	TGTGCCAGTAGTATATCGGTAGCGGGGGGGACGCTCGAGCAGTTCTTC
TRBV19	TRBJ1-4	once	TRBD1	CASSPSGTVNEKLFF	TGTGCCAGTAGTCCATCCGGGACAGTTAATGAAAAACTGTTTTTT
TRBV5-8	TRBJ2-5	few	TRBD1	CASSLERGQGAIQYF	TGTGCCAGCAGCTTGGAAAGGGGACAGGGAGCTATCCAGTACTTC
TRBV6-5	TRBJ1-1	NA	NA	CASSYAGTEAFF	TGTGCCAGCAGTTACGCAGGCACTGAAGCTTTCTTT
TRBV27	TRBJ2-3	NA	NA	CATRRQYTDTQYF	TGTGCCACGCGGCGGCAGTACACAGATACGCAGTATTTT
TRBV15	TRBJ1-1	NA	NA	CATSRDETLVEKNTEAFF	TGTGCCACCAGCAGAGATGAGACCTTAGTGGAGAAGAACACTGAAGCTTTCTTT
TRBV5-5	TRBJ2-3	NA	TRBD2	CASSLPSGGGTDTQYF	TGTGCCAGCAGCTTGCCTAGCGGGGGGGGCACAGATACGCAGTATTTT
TRBV4-3	TRBJ1-2	NA	NA	CASSQDLSYGYTF	TGCGCCAGCAGCCAAGATCTCAGCTATGGCTACACCTTC
TRBV29-1	TRBJ2-3	NA	TRBD2	CSASPGGMRDTQYF	TGCAGCGCGAGTCCGGGGGGAATGAGAGATACGCAGTATTTT
TRBV5-1	TRBJ1-2	NA	NA	CASSLETAYGYTF	TGCGCCAGCAGCTTGGAGACTGCCTATGGCTACACCTTC
TRBV11-1	TRBJ1-1	few	NA	CASSPRRGKTEAFF	TGTGCCAGCAGCCCACGGCGGGGAAAGACTGAAGCTTTCTTT
TRBV10-2	TRBJ2-2	NA	TRBD2	CASNPGGRAGELFF	TGCGCCAGCAATCCGGGGGGGCGCGCCGGGGAGCTGTTTTTT
TRBV27	TRBJ1-5	once	NA	CASSAPGDGQPQHF	TGTGCCAGCAGTGCCCCAGGGGACGGGCAGCCCCAGCATTTT
TRBV6-4	TRBJ2-3	NA	NA	CASSPGEGTDTQYF	TGTGCCAGCAGCCCCGGGGAGGGCACAGATACGCAGTATTTT
TRBV4-1	TRBJ1-4	NA	NA	CASSQEPERGWGKLFF	TGCGCCAGCAGCCAAGAACCAGAAAGGGGGTGGGGAAAACTGTTTTTT
TRBV5-1	TRBJ2-7	many	TRBD2	CASSFSGPTYEQYF	TGCGCCAGCAGCTTTAGCGGGCCCACCTACGAGCAGTACTTC
TRBV6-1	TRBJ1-2	NA	NA	CASSESGRPNYGYTF	TGTGCCAGCAGTGAATCCGGCAGGCCGAACTATGGCTACACCTTC
TRBV5-4	TRBJ2-2	NA	TRBD1	CASSLGQGITGELFF	TGTGCCAGCAGCTTGGGACAGGGAATCACCGGGGAGCTGTTTTTT
TRBV2	TRBJ2-7	NA	TRBD2	CASRNPSGGYEQYF	TGTGCCAGCAGGAACCCTAGCGGGGGTTACGAGCAGTACTTC
TRBV5-4	TRBJ2-7	NA	NA	CASSAQAYYEQYF	TGTGCCAGCAGCGCGCAGGCTTACTACGAGCAGTACTTC
TRBV19	TRBJ1-5	NA	NA	CASSIDWGGGQPQHF	TGTGCCAGTAGTATTGACTGGGGGGGCGGTCAGCCCCAGCATTTT
TRBV7-9	TRBJ2-5	NA	TRBD2	CASSLAGAETQYF	TGTGCCAGCAGTTTAGCGGGGGCAGAGACCCAGTACTTC
TRBV27	TRBJ1-5	NA	TRBD1	CASSPWGQGNQPQHF	TGTGCCAGCAGTCCTTGGGGACAGGGCAATCAGCCCCAGCATTTT
TRBV7-9	TRBJ1-3	NA	NA	CASSGDSDRGNTIYF	TGTGCCAGCAGCGGAGACTCTGACAGGGGAAACACCATATATTTT
TRBV7-6	TRBJ2-3	NA	TRBD1	CASSRRDRVSTDTQYF	TGTGCCAGCAGCCGTCGGGACAGGGTCTCCACAGATACGCAGTATTTT
TRBV30	TRBJ1-5	NA	TRBD1	CACMTGTGWNQPQHF	TGTGCCTGCATGACCGGGACAGGGTGGAATCAGCCCCAGCATTTT
TRBV5-8	TRBJ2-1	NA	TRBD1	CASSFRGQDYNEQFF	TGTGCCAGCAGCTTTAGGGGACAGGACTACAATGAGCAGTTCTTC
TRBV28	TRBJ2-3	NA	TRBD1	CASSREGQGTDTQYF	TGTGCCAGCAGTCGGGAGGGACAGGGGACAGATACGCAGTATTTT
TRBV6-1	TRBJ2-5	NA	TRBD1	CASSDHRGRRETQYF	TGTGCCAGCAGTGACCACAGGGGGCGCCGAGAGACCCAGTACTTC
TRBV10-3	TRBJ2-3	NA	TRBD1	CAISGSSGGSSTDTQYF	TGTGCCATCAGTGGCTCATCAGGGGGCTCTAGCACAGATACGCAGTATTTT
TRBV9	TRBJ2-3	NA	TRBD2	CASSSRLAGNTDTQYF	TGTGCCAGCAGCTCCCGACTAGCGGGGAACACAGATACGCAGTATTTT
TRBV7-3	TRBJ2-5	NA	NA	CASSPGRGSVEQETQYF	TGTGCCAGCAGCCCCGGACGCGGTAGCGTCGAACAAGAGACCCAGTACTTC